A selection of T cell receptor beta chains follows, all from one sample in a study of cytomegalovirus exposure and HLA in healthy donors. This table comes from immunoSEQ multiplex PCR, and its TCRdb copy is limited to in-frame clones, with some not included. The data contain roughly 100,000 clones, roughly 80% of them seen just once; the ten biggest clones take up 8.5% to 10%. What was sequenced was PBMCs. The receptors here all came from a male donor in good health and CMV-seropositive. Each CDR3 is given with its conserved first and last residue.

v_call cdr3_length cdr3_aa
TRBV9 15 CASSGLASNTGELFF
TRBV6-8 14 CASRGGGPGNEQFF
TRBV5-5 10 CAHTEYGYTF
TRBV7-2 16 CASSRDRGEGNEKLFF
TRBV11-2 17 CASSLEISLGSYNEQFF
TRBV7-9 15 CASSSGTGPLYEQYF
TRBV7-2 14 CASSSDPGQKTQYF
TRBV6-4 14 CASSDGGGRGAAFF
TRBV7-9 14 CASSSSGSTDTQYF
TRBV6-1 14 CASRDTAGGEKLFF
TRBV19 13 CASSSGWTGELFF
TRBV30 13 CAWSVGGNQPQHF
TRBV10-3 14 CAISELDREDTIYF
TRBV27 13 CASTRDYKETQYF
TRBV2 15 CASRYRGTGANVLTF
TRBV11-2 13 CASSLGQGNTIYF
TRBV19 15 CASSFGGTENEKLFF
TRBV6-5 16 CASSYSNPTGQNTIYF
TRBV4-1 15 CASSQGSGTSDTQYF
TRBV28 16 CASSPRTSLAKNIQYF
TRBV7-8 16 CASSYPRDRSDYGYTF
TRBV4-2 14 CASSRRTEENIQYF
TRBV6-1 14 CASSVAGSGNTIYF
TRBV19 20 CASSIRAIGQGRWSNQPQHF
TRBV9 15 CASSVEASVIYEQYF
TRBV27 15 CASSVRTGINEKLFF
TRBV9 14 CASSLGLTNQPQHF
TRBV28 12 CASTGEPYEQYF
TRBV2 13 CASNTGGPYEQYF
TRBV11-3 13 CASSGGLTGELFF
TRBV21-1 17 CASSKAIARESSYEQYF
TRBV6-6 12 CASNGGLSEQYF
TRBV4-1 16 CASSQEGAGGADTQYF
TRBV9 18 CASSVDPSGSVHGYEQYF
TRBV27 13 CASRGARSGTQYF
TRBV2 13 CASSRDSNQPQHF
TRBV5-1 14 CASSLARGTGELFF
TRBV25-1 16 CASRLGAGGNTGELFF
TRBV6-1 13 CASSGRNSYEQYF
TRBV9 13 CASSTHRGTELFF
TRBV6-4 14 CASRPSGTSDTQYF
TRBV28 14 CASSLRQGSYEQYF